This T cell receptor beta chain came from a study of human T cells and chemical hapten exposure. Overall study results and limits: High-frequency TCRs, those above 1 in 1000, stayed the same after DPC sensitization.

Researchers extracted total RNA from unfractionated whole blood. Each cDNA molecule in the library carried unique molecular identifiers. TCRdb analysed the 5' RACE reads with MiXCR anew, one entry per CDR3 protein. The table shows under 85,000 distinct CDR3 sequences, with 6% to 8.5% occurring only once. This clonotype was recorded a few times. The antigen remains unidentified. The germline V gene encodes CDR1 LGHNA and CDR2 YNFKEQ. Trimming shortened V by 0 bases and J by 7 bases, and 9 bases separated the two germline ends. The CDR3 consists of 13 residues. The sequence derives from a male donor in good health. The V and J genes are TRBV4-2 and TRBJ1-1; perhaps TRBD1 as D (5 bases). Here the CDR3 reads CASSQEQANEAFF. In DNA form, the CDR3 reads TGTGCCAGCAGCCAAGAACAGGCAAATGAAGCTTTCTTT.